Listed below are T cell receptor beta chains from one sample, sequenced in a study of cytomegalovirus exposure and HLA in healthy donors. Here immunoSEQ multiplex PCR was the method, and the copy in TCRdb shows in-frame clones only, minus some. This table has more than 150,000 clones, roughly 84% appearing once. Sequencing input: PBMCs. The receptors were gathered from a girl aged 2 to 9 in good health and CMV-seropositive. The CDR3 runs from the conserved cysteine through the conserved F or W. The order of the fields is J gene, clone size, V gene, D gene, CDR3 DNA, CDR3 protein. D genes are given only for firm matches. A row's size may be missing; if present it is once, few, many or a size class.

TRBJ2-5 | - | TRBV19 | - | TGTGCCAGTAGTAATTTGCGTGAGACCCAGTACTTC | CASSNLRETQYF
TRBJ2-1 | - | TRBV12-5 | TRBD2 | TGTGCTAGTGGTTCATCTCGGGGGGGGACGGAAATTTACAATGAGCAGTTCTTC | CASGSSRGGTEIYNEQFF
TRBJ1-2 | - | TRBV20-1 | - | TGCAGCGCTGTCGAACGGTATGGCTACACCTTC | CSAVERYGYTF
TRBJ1-1 | - | TRBV19 | TRBD1 | TGTGCCAGTAGGACGGACAGGAGCACTGAAGCTTTCTTT | CASRTDRSTEAFF
TRBJ2-7 | - | TRBV13 | TRBD2 | TGTGCCAGCAGCTTCAGTACTAGCGGGAGCCCCTACGAGCAGTACTTC | CASSFSTSGSPYEQYF
TRBJ1-1 | once | TRBV7-8 | - | TGTGCCAGCAGCTTAGCGTCTGGGAGCATGGCTGAAGCTTTCTTT | CASSLASGSMAEAFF
TRBJ2-7 | - | TRBV5-1 | - | TGCGCCAGCAGCTTGGGGGGAGGAGTCGAGCAGTACTTC | CASSLGGGVEQYF
TRBJ1-2 | - | TRBV9 | - | TGTGCCAGCAGCTCACCAGGGTCCTATGGCTACACCTTC | CASSSPGSYGYTF
TRBJ2-1 | - | TRBV2 | - | TGTGCCAGCAGTGAAGTAAGGGGAAACAATGAGCAGTTCTTC | CASSEVRGNNEQFF
TRBJ2-1 | - | TRBV5-1 | TRBD1 | TGCGCCAGCAGCTTGCCCACAGGGGCATTCTACAATGAGCAGTTCTTC | CASSLPTGAFYNEQFF
TRBJ2-7 | - | TRBV30 | TRBD2 | TGTGCCTGCAGCCCTAGCGGGAGGGCTTACGAGCAGTACTTC | CACSPSGRAYEQYF
TRBJ2-1 | - | TRBV19 | TRBD2 | TGTGCCAGTAGTATCGGCTGGAGCGGGACGGCCTTTTACAATGAGCAGTTCTTC | CASSIGWSGTAFYNEQFF
TRBJ2-5 | - | TRBV30 | TRBD2 | TGTGCCTGGAGTGTATTCAGCGGGGAAGAGACCCAGTACTTC | CAWSVFSGEETQYF
TRBJ1-3 | - | TRBV7-6 | - | TGTGCCAGCAGCCCGACCCCCCAGGGCAGAACTGGAAACACCATATATTTT | CASSPTPQGRTGNTIYF
TRBJ2-2 | - | TRBV5-1 | - | TGCGCCAGCAGCTTGGTAGTGAGTACTTCCGGGGAGCTGTTTTTT | CASSLVVSTSGELFF
TRBJ2-7 | - | TRBV11-2 | TRBD2 | TGTGCCAGCAGCTTAGAGCCAGCGGGAGCATCCTACGAGCAGTACTTC | CASSLEPAGASYEQYF
TRBJ1-5 | - | TRBV7-3 | - | TGTGCCAGCAGCGAAACAGGGACGAATCAGCCCCAGCATTTT | CASSETGTNQPQHF
TRBJ2-1 | once | TRBV5-1 | TRBD2 | TGCGCCAGCAGCTTGGTGGCGGGGGACTACAATGAGCAGTTCTTC | CASSLVAGDYNEQFF
TRBJ1-6 | once | TRBV11-2 | - | TGTGCCAGCAGCTTAGGCCCCCACAGGGAGGGATCACCCCTCCACTTT | CASSLGPHREGSPLHF
TRBJ2-7 | - | TRBV11-3 | TRBD2 | TGTGCCAGCAGCCTAGCCCCTAGCGGGAGGCGCGAGCAGTACTTC | CASSLAPSGRREQYF
TRBJ1-2 | - | TRBV7-9 | - | TGTGCCAGCAGCCCCCCGGGCAGGGTTAACTATGGCTACACCTTC | CASSPPGRVNYGYTF
TRBJ2-1 | few | TRBV9 | TRBD2 | TGTGCCAGCAGCGCCCCTAGCGGGGCCGCGAATGAGCAGTTCTTC | CASSAPSGAANEQFF
TRBJ2-4 | - | TRBV6-5 | TRBD1 | TGTGCCAGCAGTCGCGACAGGGGAGCGAACATTCAGTACTTC | CASSRDRGANIQYF
TRBJ1-2 | - | TRBV19 | TRBD1 | TGTGCCAGTATCCCAAAAAGGGGGCCCCATGGCTACACCTTC | CASIPKRGPHGYTF
TRBJ2-3 | - | TRBV11-3 | TRBD2 | TGTGCCAGCAGACAACTAGCGGGAGGGCCGGGGGATACGCAGTATTTT | CASRQLAGGPGDTQYF
TRBJ2-1 | - | TRBV14 | TRBD1 | TGTGCCAGCAGCGCAGACAGGGGTCGGGGGTACAATGAGCAGTTCTTC | CASSADRGRGYNEQFF
TRBJ2-3 | - | TRBV7-9 | TRBD2 | TGTGCCAGCAGCGCGATAGCGGGAGGATTAGGCAGGGATACGCAGTATTTT | CASSAIAGGLGRDTQYF
TRBJ2-3 | - | TRBV30 | TRBD2 | TGTGCCTGGAGCCGACTAGCGGGAGGGGGGAGAGATACGCAGTATTTT | CAWSRLAGGGRDTQYF
TRBJ1-4 | - | TRBV28 | TRBD1 | TGTGCCAGCAGTTTACTTCCCGGGACAGGGGATGAAAAACTGTTTTTT | CASSLLPGTGDEKLFF
TRBJ2-3 | - | TRBV5-1 | TRBD1 | TGCGCCAGCATCCATGATCAGGGGGCGACAGATACGCAGTATTTT | CASIHDQGATDTQYF
TRBJ1-2 | - | TRBV18 | - | TGTGCCAGCTCAGCCCCGGGACAAGTATTATATGGCTACACCTTC | CASSAPGQVLYGYTF
TRBJ1-4 | - | TRBV6-1 | - | TGTGCCAGCAGACTCGGGGGGGGGAAACTGTTTTTT | CASRLGGGKLFF
TRBJ1-1 | few | TRBV5-1 | - | TGCGCCAGCAGCTTGTTCCGGCAGGAATACACTGAAGCTTTCTTT | CASSLFRQEYTEAFF
TRBJ1-2 | - | TRBV5-4 | TRBD1 | TGTGCCAGCAGGGAGCAAGGACAGGTACATGGCTACACCTTC | CASREQGQVHGYTF
TRBJ2-3 | - | TRBV10-3 | TRBD2 | TGTGCCATCACTTATAGCGGGGGAGACACCACAGATACGCAGTATTTT | CAITYSGGDTTDTQYF
TRBJ1-1 | few | TRBV4-2 | - | TGTGCCAGCAGCCAAGTTGGGGAGGGGATCATGAACACTGAAGCTTTCTTT | CASSQVGEGIMNTEAFF
TRBJ1-1 | - | TRBV19 | - | TGTGCCAGTTATAAGAACACTGAAGCTTTCTTT | CASYKNTEAFF
TRBJ1-5 | - | TRBV10-1 | - | TGCGCCAGCAGTGATACCCTAGACAGTAGCAATCAGCCCCAGCATTTT | CASSDTLDSSNQPQHF
TRBJ1-5 | - | TRBV29-1 | - | TGCAGCGTCGCAGGGGCCTCCAATCAGCCCCAGCATTTT | CSVAGASNQPQHF
TRBJ1-1 | once | TRBV28 | - | TGTGCCAGCAGCTGGGCCCTTGCAGCGGACACTGAAGCTTTCTTT | CASSWALAADTEAFF
TRBJ2-7 | - | TRBV14 | - | TGTGCCAGCAGCCAACCGGGGACAAGCTCCTACGAGCAGTACTTC | CASSQPGTSSYEQYF
TRBJ2-3 | - | TRBV7-9 | TRBD2 | TGTGCCAGCGCGGAGCGGGAGGCAGATACGCAGTATTTT | CASAEREADTQYF
TRBJ1-1 | - | TRBV6-5 | - | TGTGCCAGCGGCGACTTGACGAACACTGAAGCTTTCTTT | CASGDLTNTEAFF
TRBJ1-2 | - | TRBV6-4 | - | TGTGCCAGCAGCCGGTATGGCTACACCTTC | CASSRYGYTF
TRBJ2-5 | - | TRBV5-1 | - | TGCGCCAGCAGCTTGGAAGGAGGAGAGACCCAGTACTTC | CASSLEGGETQYF
TRBJ2-4 | - | TRBV25-1 | - | TGTGCCAGCAGTGAATGGGGCTCCAAAAACATTCAGTACTTC | CASSEWGSKNIQYF
TRBJ1-2 | few | TRBV28 | - | TGTGCCAGCAGTTTCGGCAGGGGCGATGGCTACACCTTC | CASSFGRGDGYTF
TRBJ2-5 | - | TRBV7-7 | TRBD2 | TGTGCTAGCAGCTTAATGGGGACTAGGGGAGAGACCCAGTACTTC | CASSLMGTRGETQYF
TRBJ1-6 | few | TRBV6-6 | - | TGTGCCAGCAGTTACTCTGATCTCGGGATGCGATCACCCCTCCACTTT | CASSYSDLGMRSPLHF
TRBJ2-3 | once | TRBV9 | TRBD2 | TGTGCCAGCAGCGTAGATGGGCGGGGGAGGACAGATACGCAGTATTTT | CASSVDGRGRTDTQYF